A single sample gave rise to the 20 T cell receptor beta chains below, sequenced in a study of glioma-infiltrating T cells. Amplification of TCR alpha and beta CDR3 regions from RNA used iRepertoire nested multiplex PCR. TCRdb called the multiplex PCR reads again in MiXCR, with one record for every CDR3 protein. There are more than 300,000 distinct CDR3 sequences in the sample; 41% occur only once, and 12% lies in the top ten. Material: glioma tissue, nonneoplastic brain tissue, or PBMCs (not recorded which). The receptors derive from a human donor with low-grade glioma or glioblastoma, undergoing nonglioma brain surgery, or in good health (not recorded which).

On this clonotype: A read error may explain this, as a much larger clone is one base away. The J gene is TRBJ1-2, the V gene TRBV7-3, with D uncertain. Germline-derived CDR1 and CDR2 are SGHTA and FQGTGA. This CDR3 spans 11 amino acids. The ends were cut back, 5 bases at V and 5 bases at J, with 6 bases in the middle. The CDR3 nucleotides read TGTGCCAGCAGCCAGAGTTATGGCTACACCTTC. Translated, it gives CASSQSYGYTF.

This clonotype was seen a few times. This CDR3 is CSALQVTSYEQYF. The DNA of the CDR3 is TGCAGTGCTCTCCAGGTGACTTCCTACGAGCAGTACTTC. The rearrangement uses TRBV20-1 and TRBJ2-7; D is unresolved. V dropped 5 bases and J dropped 1 base, with 12 bases sitting between them. CDR1 DFQATT and CDR2 SNEGSKA come from the germline V gene (reference sequence). CDR3 length: 13 amino acids.

J is TRBJ2-3 and V is TRBV7-2, with 10 positions matching TRBD2. CDR3 length: 12 amino acids. CDR1 is SGHTA, CDR2 FQGNSA, per germline. With 5 bases clipped from V and 11 bases from J, the junction kept 4 bases outside the gene matches. The CDR3 is CASSPLAGGQYF. As DNA, the CDR3 is TGTGCCAGCAGCCCGTTAGCGGGAGGGCAGTATTTT.

This rearrangement joins TRBV7-6 to TRBJ2-7; 9 nucleotides agree with TRBD2. CDR3 length equals 15 residues. V dropped 5 bases and J dropped 3; count of bases not matched to a gene: 8. Germline CDR1 is SGHVS and CDR2 is FNYEAQ. Here the CDR3 reads CASSPRGGVNYEQYF. Here the CDR3 DNA reads TGTGCCAGCAGCCCGCGGGGGGGGGTCAACTACGAGCAGTACTTC.

The CDR3 here is CASSSDTGGDEQYF. DNA of the CDR3: TGTGCCAGCAGTTCCGACACCGGGGGGGACGAGCAGTACTTC. The chain recombines TRBV28 with TRBJ2-7; 8 bases are shared with TRBD2. The length of the CDR3 is 14 residues. J was trimmed by 5 bases and V by 4 bases; bases with no gene match: 7. Germline V CDR1 and CDR2: MDHEN, SYDVKM.

This clonotype was seen a handful of times. This rearrangement joins TRBV19 to TRBJ1-1, with a possible D match to TRBD1 (6 bases). V dropped 7 bases and J dropped 0 bases, with 18 bases sitting between them. Germline CDR1 reads LNHDA; CDR2 reads SQIVND (reference sequence). This CDR3 contains 16 residues. The CDR3 reads CASNPSAGAMNTEAFF. Here the CDR3 DNA reads TGTGCCAGTAACCCCTCGGCAGGGGCCATGAACACTGAAGCTTTCTTT.

To note about this clonotype: This clone may be a read error of a much larger clone one base away. This rearrangement joins TRBV20-1 to TRBJ1-1; a weak D match, TRBD1 (5 bases). The V gene's germline CDR1 is DFQATT and CDR2 SNEGSKA (reference sequence). The V and J ends lost 7 bases and 0 bases respectively, with 12 bases between them. The CDR3 runs 13 residues. The CDR3 loop is CSVGGNMNTEAFF. DNA for the CDR3: TGCAGTGTGGGGGGAAACATGAACACTGAAGCTTTCTTT.

The chain uses TRBV3-1 and TRBJ2-7, with unresolved D. The CDR3 is 13 residues long. Germline V CDR1 and CDR2: LGHDT, YNNKEL (reference sequence). Trimming took off 4 bases at V and 5 bases at J, with 12 bases between the two ends. CDR3 nucleotide sequence: TGTGCCAGCAGCCCCCCGTCAGTAAACGAGCAGTACTTC. This gives the protein CASSPPSVNEQYF.

Details on this clonotype: A read error may account for a junction end that differs from germline. The rearrangement joins TRBV4-1 to TRBJ2-1, with D perhaps given as TRBD1 or TRBD2 (6 bases each). The germline CDR1 and CDR2 sequences are MGHRA and YSYEKL. This CDR3 contains 12 residues. The CDR3 sequence is CASSLGGNKQFF. The CDR3 DNA is TGCGCCAGCAGCCTGGGGGGCAATAAGCAGTTCTTC.

The chain combines TRBV28 with TRBJ2-1; 12 bases align to TRBD2. Germline CDR1 is MDHEN and CDR2 is SYDVKM. The trim removed 5 bases at V and 6 bases at J, leaving 11 bases unmatched. The CDR3 spans 17 residues. The CDR3 is CASSDTGTSGLVNEQFF. Written as DNA, the CDR3 is TGTGCCAGCAGTGACACCGGGACTAGCGGGTTGGTCAATGAGCAGTTCTTC. The variable domain in full, with the rest retrieved from reference TRBV28 and TRBJ2-1, is DVKVTQSSRYLVKRTGEKVFLECVQDMDHENMFWYRQDPGLGLRLIYFSYDVKMKEKGDIPEGYSVSREKKERFSLILESASTNQTSMYLCASSDTGTSGLVNEQFFGPGTRLTVL.

This clonotype was counted between two and nine times. The rearrangement uses TRBV6-1 and TRBJ2-7; 7 nucleotides match TRBD1. This CDR3 contains 15 residues. Germline V lookup: CDR1 MNHNS, CDR2 SASEGT. The V and J ends lost 8 bases and 6 bases, in that order; junction bases with no gene match: 16. As DNA, the CDR3 is TGTGCCAGCGGTCCCAGACCCGGACAGGTTTCCGAGCAGTACTTC. Protein product: CASGPRPGQVSEQYF.

In regard to this clonotype: A clone one base away is much larger, so this may be a read error. The chain links TRBV6-1 to TRBJ2-7; either TRBD1 or TRBD2 may supply D (5 bases each). Germline V gene sequence: CDR1 MNHNS, CDR2 SASEGT. Trimming took 6 bases from V and 5 from J, leaving 17 bases between them. This CDR3 is 14 amino acids long. CDR3 nucleotide sequence: TGTGCCAGCAGGACCCGGGGCAGCATACACGAGCAGTACTTC. Translation: CASRTRGSIHEQYF.

The table lists this clonotype with a few counts. V usage is TRBV7-9 and J usage is TRBJ2-7; TRBD1 matches at 9 bases. The CDR3 is 14 residues long. Trimming at V came to 8 bases and at J to 2 bases, leaving 7 bases not matched to a gene. In germline, CDR1 is SEHNR, CDR2 FQNEAQ (reference sequence). The CDR3 reads CASSGQGPPYEQYF. The CDR3 DNA is TGTGCCAGCTCTGGACAGGGGCCCCCCTACGAGCAGTACTTC.

J is TRBJ2-2 and V is TRBV3-1, with D perhaps matching TRBD1 (6 bases). Germline lookup yields CDR1 LGHDT and CDR2 YNNKEL (reference sequence). Trimming removed 4 bases at V and 4 bases at J, with 13 bases between. The CDR3 loop spans 15 amino acids. DNA of the CDR3: TGTGCCAGCAGCCGAGATGGGACAAGCACCGGGGAGCTGTTTTTT. It is translated as CASSRDGTSTGELFF.

This clonotype has just a few counts. V and J are TRBV5-1 and TRBJ2-3; no definite D call. The CDR3 length is 12 residues. Germline CDR1 is SGHRS and CDR2 is YFSETQ. Trimming shortened V by 7 bases and J by 2 bases, and 8 bases separated the two germline ends. The CDR3 sequence is CASASLTDTQYF. In DNA form, the CDR3 reads TGCGCCAGCGCCAGTCTCACAGATACGCAGTATTTT.

This clonotype was picked up many times. The V call is TRBV28, the J call TRBJ2-5, with D maybe TRBD1 (6 bases). This CDR3 region has 13 residues. In germline, CDR1 is MDHEN, CDR2 SYDVKM. V was shortened by 3 bases and J by 5 bases, with 10 bases between the two germline ends. CDR3 sequence (DNA): TGTGCCAGCAGTTTCCCAGGGGTTGAGACCCAGTACTTC. It is translated as CASSFPGVETQYF.

This chain joins TRBV6-1 and TRBJ2-2, with TRBD2 as a possible D gene (5 bases). Germline loops: CDR1 MNHNS, CDR2 SASEGT. Trimming took off 5 bases at V and 0 bases at J, with 25 bases between the two ends. This CDR3 comprises 20 residues. The CDR3 region is CASSKPRRRGFRPNTGELFF. CDR3 in DNA: TGTGCCAGCAGTAAGCCCCGGAGACGAGGGTTCCGACCGAACACCGGGGAGCTGTTTTTT.

This clonotype has more than one count but fewer than ten. One end of the junction varies from germline; a read error may be responsible. This chain links TRBV12-3 or TRBV12-4 with TRBJ2-5, with 7 bases lining up with TRBD2. CDR3 length: 14 residues. This CDR3 is CASSLAAHQETQYF. In nucleotides, the CDR3 is TGTGCCAGCAGTCTAGCGGCCCATCAAGAGACCCAGTACTTC.

The V call is TRBV7-9, the J call TRBJ1-2; D is uncertain. Trimming removed 4 bases from V and 3 bases from J, with 12 bases in between. This CDR3 spans 14 amino acids. Germline assignment: CDR1 SEHNR and CDR2 FQNEAQ (reference sequence). The CDR3 coding sequence is TGTGCCAGCAGCTATGACCTCCTCTACTATGGCTACACCTTC. Its protein product is CASSYDLLYYGYTF.

This clonotype was found a few times. An end of the junction does not agree with germline; a read error may underlie this. The CDR3 sequence is CPSSPIGLAGGNEQFF. CDR3 sequence (DNA): TGCCCCAGCAGCCCCATCGGACTAGCGGGAGGTAATGAGCAGTTCTTC. V gene TRBV4-1 combines with J gene TRBJ2-1, with TRBD2 matching 14 bases. This CDR3 is 16 amino acids long. The germline V gene encodes CDR1 MGHRA and CDR2 YSYEKL.